Listed below are T cell receptor beta chains from one sample, sequenced in a study of naive and memory T cell subsets. TCRdb fed the 5' RACE reads into MiXCR, producing one record per CDR3 protein. The repertoire holds roughly 60,000 distinct CDR3 sequences, with 6.5% to 9% as singletons. Every receptor here comes from a female donor in good health. Each CDR3 is given with its conserved first and last residue. The D gene is left open where the match is weak. Expanded clones get a size class; other rows say once, few or many, or leave the size out.

TRBV3-1	.	many	TRBJ1-4	TGTGCCAGCAGCCGACAGAGGGAAAAACTGTTTTTT	CASSRQREKLFF
TRBV7-9	.	.	TRBJ2-2	TGTGCCAGCAGCCCCGGAAATACGAACACCGGGGAGCTGTTTTTT	CASSPGNTNTGELFF
TRBV28	.	.	TRBJ1-4	TGTGCCAGCAGTTTGGTTGGATCGGGGATCCCTAATGAAAAACTGTTTTTT	CASSLVGSGIPNEKLFF
TRBV2	.	many	TRBJ2-7	TGTGCCAGCAGTGCTGGGTACGAGCAGTACTTC	CASSAGYEQYF
TRBV5-4	.	.	TRBJ2-1	TGTGCCAGCAGCTGGGAGTATAATGAGCAGTTCTTC	CASSWEYNEQFF
TRBV5-1	.	.	TRBJ2-1	TGCGCCAGCAGCTTGGGAAGAGAAGAGCAGTTCTTC	CASSLGREEQFF
TRBV6-5	.	.	TRBJ1-3	TGTGGCAGCAGTTACTCGAGTCCAGGGTCAATTACTGGAAACACCATATATTTT	CGSSYSSPGSITGNTIYF
TRBV20-1	.	many	TRBJ1-2	TGCAGTGCACAAGGCGGCCGAATCATCCAGAACTATGGCTACACCTTC	CSAQGGRIIQNYGYTF
TRBV28	TRBD1	.	TRBJ2-7	TGTGCCAGCAGTGCCGAGGGACAGGCCTACCGGGGCGAGCAGTACTTC	CASSAEGQAYRGEQYF
TRBV12-3/TRBV12-4	.	few	TRBJ2-1	TGTGCCAGCAGTTTCCGCTCGGGGCTGGGTGAGCAGTTCTTC	CASSFRSGLGEQFF
TRBV28	.	.	TRBJ1-1	TGTGCCAGCAGCTCAGGGACAACAGGGACGCCTGAAGCTTTCTTT	CASSSGTTGTPEAFF
TRBV5-1	.	few	TRBJ1-2	TGCGCCAGCAGCTTGGCCGTCGGGGCGTGGGGACATGGCTACACCTTC	CASSLAVGAWGHGYTF
TRBV5-1	.	few	TRBJ1-1	TGCGCCAGCAGTTCTACAGGGAACATGAACACTGAAGCTTTCTTT	CASSSTGNMNTEAFF
TRBV2	.	few	TRBJ2-7	TGTGCCAGCGCCTCGGAGTGGGCACTGGTCGAGCAGTACTTC	CASASEWALVEQYF
TRBV7-9	.	many	TRBJ1-1	TGTGCCAGCAGCTTAGTCTCAGGGCGGCACACTGAAGCTTTCTTT	CASSLVSGRHTEAFF
TRBV15	.	few	TRBJ1-1	TGTGCCACCAGGGACAGAAGTATGAACACTGAAGCTTTCTTT	CATRDRSMNTEAFF
TRBV19	TRBD1	few	TRBJ1-5	TGTGCCAGTAGTCCCGCTACAGGGGGGGGTCAGCCCCAGCATTTT	CASSPATGGGQPQHF
TRBV7-8	.	.	TRBJ2-1	TGTGCCAGCAGCTTGGGCAGGGTCGGTGAGCAGTTCTTC	CASSLGRVGEQFF
TRBV28	TRBD2	.	TRBJ2-7	TGTGCCAGCAGCGTAATGGGACTACCCCACGAGCAGTACTTC	CASSVMGLPHEQYF
TRBV7-9	.	few	TRBJ2-3	TGTGCCAGCAGAAGGGATCACTTTTCTAGCACAGATACGCAGTATTTT	CASRRDHFSSTDTQYF
TRBV19	.	.	TRBJ1-3	TGTGCCACCGCCCTAGCCCAGCACTCTGGAAACACCATATATTTT	CATALAQHSGNTIYF
TRBV28	TRBD1	many	TRBJ1-1	TGTGCCAGCAGCACCGGGACAGGGGGCGGTAAGGGGACTGAAGCTTTCTTT	CASSTGTGGGKGTEAFF
TRBV5-4	.	.	TRBJ2-3	TGTGCCAGCAGCTTGCACACAGATACGCAGTATTTT	CASSLHTDTQYF
TRBV28	.	many	TRBJ2-4	TGTGCCAGCAGTTCCAATACAGGGCACGGAGGAAACATTCAGTACTTC	CASSSNTGHGGNIQYF
TRBV3-1	TRBD1	.	TRBJ2-7	TGTGCCAGCAGCCAAGCCGGGACAGGGCCCCTCTACGAGCAGTACTTC	CASSQAGTGPLYEQYF
TRBV27	TRBD1	many	TRBJ1-5	TGTGCCAGCAGTCATCAGGGGGATCAGCCCCAGCATTTT	CASSHQGDQPQHF
TRBV12-3/TRBV12-4	.	many	TRBJ2-7	TGTGCCAGCAGTCTCACAGGGTTCGAGCAGTACTTC	CASSLTGFEQYF
TRBV25-1	.	many	TRBJ1-5	TGTGCCAGCAGTGACGGGGGAGGGCTCGGTCAGCCCCAGCATTTT	CASSDGGGLGQPQHF
TRBV28	TRBD1	.	TRBJ2-3	TGTGCCAGCAACCCGAGAGGGACAGGGCGCACAGATACGCAGTATTTT	CASNPRGTGRTDTQYF
TRBV20-1	.	many	TRBJ1-3	TGCAGTGCTAGGGTCGGCTCTGGAAACACCATATATTTT	CSARVGSGNTIYF
TRBV20-1	.	.	TRBJ2-3	TGCAGTGCCCCTAGGGCAGGGCAAGGTACAGATACGCAGTATTTT	CSAPRAGQGTDTQYF